These 12 T cell receptor beta chains were all obtained from the same sample, sequenced in a study of T cell responses to AZD1222 COVID-19 vaccine. Clones were read by immunoSEQ multiplex PCR, and TCRdb kept only the in-frame ones, dropping some. Altogether 130,000 or so clones are present, around 90% being singletons, with the ten largest covering 1.5% to 2%. This specimen was peripheral blood, taken 28 days after the second AZD1222 dose. The receptors shown here come from an adult who received the AZD1222 COVID-19 vaccine.

The rearrangement links TRBV24-1 to TRBJ2-2; D gene ambiguous. Looked up from germline, CDR1 is KGHDR and CDR2 is SFDVKD. This CDR3 is built from 15 residues. V lost 2 bases to trimming and J lost 0 bases, with 6 bases between them. CDR3 bases: TGTGCCACCAGTGATTGGTCCCCGAACACCGGGGAGCTGTTTTTT. Translation: CATSDWSPNTGELFF.

This clone was counted a single time. The rearrangement joins TRBV6-1 to TRBJ1-2; TRBD1 aligns across 9 bases. J lost 4 bases, V lost 4 bases, and 10 bases had no gene match. Germline lookup yields CDR1 MNHNS and CDR2 SASEGT. The CDR3 sequence is 16 residues long. The CDR3 loop is CASSATSGTGTYGYTF. The DNA of the CDR3 is TGTGCCAGCAGTGCAACTTCCGGGACAGGGACCTATGGCTACACCTTC.

This chain connects TRBV28 to TRBJ1-4; 9 nucleotides align to TRBD1. This CDR3 comprises 17 residues. V lost 4 bases and J lost 3; bases outside the gene matches: 9. Germline CDR1 is MDHEN and CDR2 is SYDVKM. CDR3 bases: TGTGCCAGCAGTTCTCCGGGACAGGGTGGCCCTAATGAAAAACTGTTTTTT. This encodes CASSSPGQGGPNEKLFF. Using reference TRBV28 and TRBJ1-4 for the parts outside the CDR3, the full variable domain is DVKVTQSSRYLVKRTGEKVFLECVQDMDHENMFWYRQDPGLGLRLIYFSYDVKMKEKGDIPEGYSVSREKKERFSLILESASTNQTSMYLCASSSPGQGGPNEKLFFGSGTQLSVL.

This clone was detected only once. J is TRBJ2-1 and V is TRBV18; 15 nucleotides match TRBD2. Germline V CDR1 and CDR2: KGHSH, LQKENI. This CDR3 is built from 15 residues. V lost 6 bases to trimming and J lost 10 bases; unmatched junction nucleotides: 7. The CDR3 sequence is CASSRTSGGAGEQFF. The CDR3 coding sequence is TGTGCCAGCTCCCGGACTAGCGGGGGGGCCGGGGAGCAGTTCTTC.

The CDR3 DNA is TGTGCCAGCATAGTAAGTCAGAAACTTGGCTACACCTTC. Its protein product is CASIVSQKLGYTF. The chain couples TRBV2 to TRBJ1-2; D remains ambiguous. CDR3 length: 13 amino acids. Trimming pared 7 bases from V and 7 bases from J, leaving 16 bases between. Germline V CDR1 and CDR2: SNHLY, FYNNEI.

This clone has just one count. This chain joins TRBV11-2 and TRBJ1-1, with D unresolved. The CDR3 loop spans 14 amino acids. Trimming cost V 3 bases and J 0 bases, with 8 bases left between them. Germline V gene lookup returns CDR1 SGHAT and CDR2 FQNNGV. The CDR3 nucleotides read TGTGCCAGCAGCTTCGCAGAGATGAACACTGAAGCTTTCTTT. This sequence encodes CASSFAEMNTEAFF.

The chain combines TRBV2 with TRBJ1-2, with D unclear. Germline-derived CDR1 and CDR2 are SNHLY and FYNNEI. V dropped 3 bases and J dropped 4 bases, with 6 bases sitting between them. The CDR3 spans 12 residues. The CDR3 protein is CASSEGGYGYTF. For the CDR3, the DNA is TGTGCCAGCAGTGAGGGCGGCTATGGCTACACCTTC.

The chain uses TRBV19 and TRBJ1-2; D gene ambiguous. Germline assignment: CDR1 LNHDA and CDR2 SQIVND (reference sequence). This CDR3 spans 14 amino acids. Trimming left V 3 bases short and J 3 bases short, with 11 bases between. The CDR3 sequence: CASSIRGPHYGYTF. In nucleotides, the CDR3 is TGTGCCAGTAGTATCCGTGGGCCCCACTATGGCTACACCTTC.

The gene calls are TRBV19 and TRBJ2-7, with D possibly TRBD1 on 6 matching bases. The CDR3 contains 15 residues. CDR1 is LNHDA and CDR2 is SQIVND in the germline V gene (reference sequence). The ends were cut back, 9 bases at V and 0 bases at J, with 18 bases in the middle. The CDR3 protein is CASRQVFSSSYEQYF. CDR3 bases: TGTGCCAGCCGACAGGTTTTCTCTAGCTCCTACGAGCAGTACTTC.

The chain couples TRBV27 to TRBJ1-5; the D is unclear. V dropped 0 bases and J dropped 1 base, with 7 bases sitting between them. Germline lookup yields CDR1 MNHEY and CDR2 SMNVEV (reference sequence). The CDR3 has 15 amino acids. The CDR3: CASSLSAASNQPQHF. CDR3 DNA: TGTGCCAGCAGTTTATCGGCGGCAAGCAATCAGCCCCAGCATTTT.

This chain connects TRBV19 to TRBJ1-5; D call uncertain. The CDR3 runs 14 residues. The germline V gene has CDR1 LNHDA and CDR2 SQIVND (reference sequence). Trimming removed 7 bases from V and 0 bases from J, with 10 bases in between. The CDR3 sequence is CASTFTYSNQPQHF. The CDR3 region has the DNA TGTGCCAGTACCTTTACTTATAGCAATCAGCCCCAGCATTTT.

This chain uses TRBV19 with TRBJ1-2; D might be TRBD1 (6 bases). Per germline, CDR1 LNHDA and CDR2 SQIVND (reference sequence). The length of the CDR3 is 16 residues. The V gene lost 4 bases and the J gene lost 0 bases, with 15 bases spanning the gap. The CDR3 DNA reads TGTGCCAGTAGTAGGGACACGGAACCCGCTAACTATGGCTACACCTTC. It encodes CASSRDTEPANYGYTF. Full variable domain (rest looked up from reference TRBV19 and TRBJ1-2): DGGITQSPKYLFRKEGQNVTLSCEQNLNHDAMYWYRQDPGQGLRLIYYSQIVNDFQKGDIAEGYSVSREKKESFPLTVTSAQKNPTAFYLCASSRDTEPANYGYTFGSGTRLTVV.